These 18 T cell receptor beta chains were sequenced from one sample in a study of neurological immune-mediated disorders. Time point of the sample: longitudinal time-point 1 (baseline). Each CDR3 protein gets one entry after TCRdb re-called the 5' RACE reads with MiXCR. The repertoire consists of roughly 61,000 distinct CDR3 sequences, with around 10% occurring once and the leading ten covering about 6.3%. Sequencing was done on a sample of PBMCs. The receptors originated from a male donor with HTLV-1-associated myelopathy (HAM/TSP).

This clonotype was counted ten times or more. This chain uses TRBV11-3 with TRBJ2-7; D might be TRBD1 (6 bases). V was clipped by 7 bases and J by 3 bases, with 16 bases between them. Germline V gene sequence: CDR1 SGHNT, CDR2 YENEEA. The CDR3 is 14 residues long. The CDR3 DNA reads TGTGCCAGCACCCCCCCGGGACATAACTACGAGCAGTACTTC. Translation gives CASTPPGHNYEQYF.

This clonotype was seen at least ten times. The gene calls are TRBV5-5 and TRBJ2-2; no reliable D call. Germline V gene sequence: CDR1 SGHKS, CDR2 YYEKEE (reference sequence). V was clipped by 0 bases and J by 0 bases, with 9 bases between them. The CDR3 loop spans 16 amino acids. The CDR3 protein is CASSLAHTPNTGELFF. The CDR3 DNA sequence: TGTGCCAGCAGCTTGGCCCACACCCCGAACACCGGGGAGCTGTTTTTT.

There are many counts of this clonotype. The J gene is TRBJ2-2, the V gene TRBV20-1; no reliable D call. Germline CDR1 reads DFQATT; CDR2 reads SNEGSKA (reference sequence). V was shortened by 0 bases and J by 5 bases, with 16 bases between the two germline ends. CDR3 length: 16 amino acids. The CDR3 spells CSARDSRSRKTGELFF. In DNA form, the CDR3 reads TGCAGTGCTAGAGATTCCCGATCAAGGAAGACCGGGGAGCTGTTTTTT.

This clonotype was seen a handful of times. CDR3 loop: CASRSRGGRDTQYF. The DNA of the CDR3 is TGTGCCAGTCGGAGTCGCGGGGGGCGCGATACGCAGTATTTT. This chain joins TRBV19 and TRBJ2-3; 8 bases align to TRBD2. CDR3 length equals 14 residues. Trimming removed 8 bases from V and 6 bases from J; junction bases left unmatched: 10. Germline V gene data show CDR1 as LNHDA and CDR2 as SQIVND (reference sequence).

This clonotype was found many times. The V gene is TRBV2, the J gene TRBJ2-2, with TRBD2 identical over 10 bases. V lost 5 bases, J lost 3 bases, and 3 bases stayed unmatched. Germline CDR1 SNHLY, CDR2 FYNNEI. The CDR3 loop spans 15 amino acids. CDR3 sequence reads: CASSSSGGYTGELFF. The CDR3 region has the DNA TGTGCCAGCAGTTCTAGCGGGGGTTACACCGGGGAGCTGTTTTTT.

This clonotype was seen repeatedly, ten times or more. The rearrangement joins TRBV14 to TRBJ2-3, with D uncertain. The V and J ends lost 6 bases and 6 bases respectively, with 10 bases between them. The germline V gene encodes CDR1 SGHDN and CDR2 FVKESK. The CDR3 totals 12 residues. CDR3 nucleotides: TGTGCCAGCAGTTTGCGATGGGATACGCAGTATTTT. This sequence encodes CASSLRWDTQYF.

This clonotype was picked up a small number of times. V gene TRBV19 combines with J gene TRBJ2-2; D perhaps matches TRBD1 (6 bases). The germline CDR1 and CDR2 sequences are LNHDA and SQIVND (reference sequence). V lost 6 bases and J 6 bases, leaving 11 bases between the germline ends. The CDR3 is 13 residues long. In DNA form, the CDR3 reads TGTGCCAGTAGCCAGAACAGGGCCGGGGAGCTGTTTTTT. It is translated as CASSQNRAGELFF.

In this sample, this clonotype turned up many times. The chain uses TRBV20-1 and TRBJ2-2; D ambiguous. This CDR3 is built from 16 residues. Germline V gives CDR1 DFQATT, CDR2 SNEGSKA (reference sequence). V lost 1 base to trimming and J lost 0 bases, with 12 bases between them. This chain's CDR3 is CSARVTRHANTGELFF. Here the CDR3 DNA reads TGCAGTGCTAGAGTGACCCGACACGCGAACACCGGGGAGCTGTTTTTT.

This clonotype was detected ten times or more. V is TRBV12-3 or TRBV12-4 and J is TRBJ2-1; 11 nucleotides match TRBD2. CDR3 size: 16 residues. The J segment lost 4 bases and the V segment lost 3 bases, leaving 5 bases of the junction unmatched. The CDR3 DNA is TGTGCCAGCAGTTTCCTGGGGACTAGCGGTTACAATGAGCAGTTCTTC. Translating gives CASSFLGTSGYNEQFF.

There are many counts of this clonotype. The chain couples TRBV4-3 to TRBJ2-1; unclear D gene. V dropped 3 bases and J dropped 9 bases, with 12 bases sitting between them. Germline CDR1 LGHNA, CDR2 YSLEER. This CDR3 contains 13 residues. CDR3 in DNA: TGCGCCAGCAGCCACGGACCACGACTTGAGCAGTTCTTC. Translation gives CASSHGPRLEQFF.

This clonotype was recorded many times. The J gene is TRBJ2-5, the V gene TRBV15, with 7 bases that match TRBD2. Trimming removed 0 bases from V and 4 bases from J; junction bases left unmatched: 2. The CDR3 is 14 amino acids. CDR1 and CDR2 from the germline V gene are LNHNV and YYDKDF (reference sequence). The CDR3, as DNA: TGTGCCACCAGCAGAGATCCGGGAGGAGAGACCCAGTACTTC. Its protein is CATSRDPGGETQYF.

At least ten counts were recorded for this clonotype. V and J are TRBV5-1 and TRBJ1-1; D is possibly TRBD1 (5 bases). The CDR3 is made up of 16 amino acids. The V end was cut by 4 bases, the J end by 4 bases, with 20 bases between. The germline V gene encodes CDR1 SGHRS and CDR2 YFSETQ. CDR3 in DNA: TGCGCCAGCAGCATACGACGGAGGGGAAGAAGCACTGAAGCTTTCTTT. Translated, it gives CASSIRRRGRSTEAFF. Variable domain in full (rest from reference TRBV5-1 and TRBJ1-1): KAGVTQTPRYLIKTRGQQVTLSCSPISGHRSVSWYQQTPGQGLQFLFEYFSETQRNKGNFPGRFSGRQFSNSRSEMNVSTLELGDSALYLCASSIRRRGRSTEAFFGQGTRLTVV.

Comments on this clonotype: A much larger clone is a single base away; this may be a read error. V usage is TRBV20-1 and J usage is TRBJ2-3, with D unclear. V was pared by 7 bases and J by 7 bases, with 15 bases between. Germline V CDR1 and CDR2: DFQATT, SNEGSKA (reference sequence). The length of the CDR3 is 12 residues. The CDR3 protein is CSDPKVGNTQYF. Written as DNA, the CDR3 is TGCAGTGATCCCAAAGTGGGGAATACGCAGTATTTT.

This clonotype came up many times. The chain carries TRBV20-1 and TRBJ2-1, with 10 bases lining up with TRBD1. CDR3 length: 16 amino acids. V was clipped by 7 bases and J by 3 bases; unmatched bases: 12. The germline gives CDR1 DFQATT, CDR2 SNEGSKA (reference sequence). The CDR3 region has the DNA TGCAGTGAGTCAGCCCCCCGGGACAGGGGCTACAATGAGCAGTTCTTC. As protein: CSESAPRDRGYNEQFF.

This clonotype was recorded at least ten times. The rearrangement uses TRBV15 and TRBJ2-3; TRBD2 matches at 7 bases. V was clipped by 3 bases and J by 0 bases; unmatched bases: 9. Germline V lookup: CDR1 LNHNV, CDR2 YYDKDF (reference sequence). CDR3 length equals 17 residues. The CDR3 region has the DNA TGTGCCACCAGCAGGGAGGCCCCGGGACTAAGCACAGATACGCAGTATTTT. The encoded protein is CATSREAPGLSTDTQYF.

This clonotype was seen ten or more times. The chain carries TRBV12-3 or TRBV12-4 and TRBJ2-1, with 9 bases fitting TRBD2. This CDR3 comprises 14 residues. The J segment lost 10 bases and the V segment lost 5 bases, leaving 9 bases of the junction unmatched. This CDR3 is CASSPGTSRWEQFF. DNA of the CDR3: TGTGCCAGCAGTCCCGGGACTAGCAGGTGGGAGCAGTTCTTC.

This clonotype was recorded at least ten times. The DNA of the CDR3 is TGCGCCAGCAGCTTGTCGGGGCCCGGCTACGAGCAGTACTTC. It specifies CASSLSGPGYEQYF. V and J are TRBV5-1 and TRBJ2-7; D might be TRBD1 or TRBD2, each matching 5 bases. V was pared by 1 base and J by 3 bases, with 11 bases between. From germline, CDR1 is SGHRS and CDR2 YFSETQ. This CDR3 is 14 amino acids long.

This clonotype was seen at least ten times. The chain is built from TRBV10-3 and TRBJ2-3; a possible D gene is TRBD1 (6 bases). Germline CDR1 and CDR2: ENHRY and SYGVKD. Trimming left V 3 bases short and J 2 bases short, with 12 bases between. This CDR3 is built from 15 residues. The DNA of the CDR3 is TGTGCCATCAGTGACTCGGGACAACCCACAGATACGCAGTATTTT. Translated: CAISDSGQPTDTQYF.